These T cell receptor beta chains were read from a single sample in a study of T cells in Graves' hyperthyroidism and ophthalmopathy. TCRdb re-called the multiplex PCR reads through MiXCR, storing one row per CDR3 protein. This sample has around 290,000 distinct CDR3 sequences, with roughly 13% found just once. The sample consisted of blood. The receptors were gathered from a woman between 35 and 50 years old with Graves' hyperthyroidism. Both conserved end residues are part of each CDR3. Fields, in order: clone size, V gene, D gene, J gene, CDR3 DNA, CDR3 protein. D genes are given only for firm matches. Some rows have no size entry. The others give once, few or many, or a class for an expanded clone.

size: many
V: TRBV6-1
D: -
J: TRBJ2-5
DNA: TGTGCCAGCAGCCCAGGATTGGCCACAGGGATCCAGTACCAAGAGACCCAGTACTTC
CDR3: CASSPGLATGIQYQETQYF

size: many
V: TRBV7-2
D: -
J: TRBJ2-5
DNA: TGTGCCAGCAGCTTAGAACTTGCTCTGGCGACCCAGTACTTC
CDR3: CASSLELALATQYF

size: many
V: TRBV6-1
D: -
J: TRBJ2-5
DNA: TGTGCCAGCACCAACCAGGGGTTTGGGGAGACCCAGTACTTC
CDR3: CASTNQGFGETQYF

size: many
V: TRBV28
D: -
J: TRBJ1-4
DNA: TGTGCCAGCAGTTTAGATAGGGAGGGTGAAAAACTGTTTTTT
CDR3: CASSLDREGEKLFF

size: few
V: TRBV6-1
D: TRBD2
J: TRBJ2-3
DNA: TGTGCCAGCAGTGATTTATTTGCGGGAGGTGACACAGATACGCAGTATTTT
CDR3: CASSDLFAGGDTDTQYF

size: many
V: TRBV6-1
D: TRBD1
J: TRBJ2-5
DNA: TGTGCCAGCACCTCTTCCTACAGGGGGAGGCGAGAGACCCAGTACTTC
CDR3: CASTSSYRGRRETQYF

size: many
V: TRBV15
D: -
J: TRBJ1-1
DNA: TGTGCCACCAGCAGAGCCGTTGGGACTGAAGCTTTCTTT
CDR3: CATSRAVGTEAFF

size: few
V: TRBV28
D: -
J: TRBJ1-5
DNA: TGTGCCAGCAGTTTCTTGCGGGGGGACAATCAGCCCCAGCATTTT
CDR3: CASSFLRGDNQPQHF

size: few
V: TRBV19
D: -
J: TRBJ1-2
DNA: TGTGCCAGTAGTATTTGGGAGACCTTCTATGGCTACACCTTC
CDR3: CASSIWETFYGYTF

size: few
V: TRBV11-2
D: -
J: TRBJ2-5
DNA: TGTGCCAGCAGCTTCAATGAGGGGAGGAGAGAGACCCAGTACTTC
CDR3: CASSFNEGRRETQYF

size: few
V: TRBV24-1
D: TRBD1
J: TRBJ2-5
DNA: TGTGCCACCAGTGATTTCCCGGACAGGATCGAGACCCAGTACTTC
CDR3: CATSDFPDRIETQYF

size: few
V: TRBV15
D: -
J: TRBJ1-1
DNA: TGTGCCACCGGGCAAGCGAGGCCTCAAGCTTTCTTT
CDR3: CATGQARPQAFF

size: many
V: TRBV27
D: -
J: TRBJ2-1
DNA: TGTGCCAGCAGTTTACGCGTTGGGAATGAGCAGTTCTTC
CDR3: CASSLRVGNEQFF

size: few
V: TRBV5-1
D: -
J: TRBJ2-7
DNA: TGCGCCAGCAGCTTGGGTCGAATATCCTACGAGCAGTACTTC
CDR3: CASSLGRISYEQYF

size: many
V: TRBV28
D: TRBD2
J: TRBJ2-7
DNA: TGTGCCAGCAAGGCTAGCGGGCCCTACGAGCAGTACTTC
CDR3: CASKASGPYEQYF

size: many
V: TRBV12-3/TRBV12-4
D: -
J: TRBJ1-1
DNA: -
CDR3: CASSFLAEAFF

size: -
V: TRBV11-3
D: -
J: TRBJ2-3
DNA: TGTGCCAGCAGCTTGGACTCGGACATTAGCACAGATACGCAGTATTTT
CDR3: CASSLDSDISTDTQYF

size: -
V: TRBV6-5
D: -
J: TRBJ2-1
DNA: TGTGCCAGCAGCTTAGAAGGGGGGGGTGAGCAGTTCTTC
CDR3: CASSLEGGGEQFF

size: few
V: TRBV29-1
D: TRBD1
J: TRBJ1-4
DNA: TGCAGCGTTGAGGGGACAGCCGAAAAACTGTTTTTT
CDR3: CSVEGTAEKLFF

size: many
V: TRBV2
D: -
J: TRBJ2-5
DNA: TGTGCCAGCAGTGAAGTAGGACCTGAAGAGACCCAGTACTTC
CDR3: CASSEVGPEETQYF

size: many
V: TRBV7-6
D: -
J: TRBJ2-3
DNA: TGTGCCAGCAGCTCTCGGGACACAGATACGCAGTATTTT
CDR3: CASSSRDTDTQYF

size: many
V: TRBV24-1
D: -
J: TRBJ1-2
DNA: TGTGCCACCAGTGACACCGATGGGGTAGGTGGCTACACCTTC
CDR3: CATSDTDGVGGYTF

size: -
V: TRBV28
D: -
J: TRBJ1-1
DNA: TGTGCCAGCAGTTCCACGGGGGAATCGAACACTGAAGCTTTCTTT
CDR3: CASSSTGESNTEAFF

size: -
V: TRBV9
D: -
J: TRBJ2-2
DNA: TGTGCCAGCAGTGGAACCGGGACCCGGGAGCTGTTTTTT
CDR3: CASSGTGTRELFF

size: many
V: TRBV18
D: -
J: TRBJ1-3
DNA: TGTGCCAGCTCACCGAGGGGGGACCCTGGAAACACCATATATTTT
CDR3: CASSPRGDPGNTIYF

size: -
V: TRBV5-1
D: -
J: TRBJ2-2
DNA: TGCGCCAGCAGCTTGGTACAGTCGGACACCGGGGAGCTGTTTTTT
CDR3: CASSLVQSDTGELFF